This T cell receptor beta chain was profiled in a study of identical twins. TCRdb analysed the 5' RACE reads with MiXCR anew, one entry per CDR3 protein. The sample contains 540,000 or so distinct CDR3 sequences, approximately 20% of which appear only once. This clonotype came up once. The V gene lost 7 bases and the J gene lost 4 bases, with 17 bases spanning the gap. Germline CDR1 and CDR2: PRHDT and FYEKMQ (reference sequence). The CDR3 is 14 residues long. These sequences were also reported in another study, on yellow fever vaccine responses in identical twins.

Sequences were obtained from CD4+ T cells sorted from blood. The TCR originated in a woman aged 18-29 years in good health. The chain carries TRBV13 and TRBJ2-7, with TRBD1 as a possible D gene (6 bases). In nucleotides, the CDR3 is TGTGCCAGCACCAGGGGCAGGGTGGAGTACGAGCAGTACTTC. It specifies CASTRGRVEYEQYF.